The 24 T cell receptor beta chains given below trace back to one sample, sequenced in a study of blood T cells in healthy people across ages. The second PCR ran about 6 to 11 cycles with a sample-barcoded 5' primer and J-beta primers. Each CDR3 protein is one row after TCRdb ran MiXCR on the 5' RACE reads. The sample includes around 650,000 distinct CDR3 sequences, roughly 43% seen only once; the top ten take approximately 31%. Sequencing input: blood. These receptors came from an elderly man in good health.

The chain carries TRBV11-2 and TRBJ2-5, with no clear D. This CDR3 spans 14 amino acids. Trimming removed 3 bases at V and 4 bases at J, with 12 bases between. Germline V gene sequence: CDR1 SGHAT, CDR2 FQNNGV. Written as DNA, the CDR3 is TGTGCCAGCAGCTTTGCAGGAACCGGAGAGACCCAGTACTTC. Its protein is CASSFAGTGETQYF.

The chain joins TRBV6-2 or TRBV6-3 to TRBJ2-7, with 8 positions matching TRBD2. The CDR3 sequence is 16 residues long. With 0 bases clipped from V and 0 bases from J, the junction kept 4 bases outside the gene matches. In germline, CDR1 is MNHEY, CDR2 SVGEGT. The CDR3, as DNA: TGTGCCAGCAGTTACTCGGGAAGCGGGAGCTCCTACGAGCAGTACTTC. Translating gives CASSYSGSGSSYEQYF.

V usage is TRBV28 and J usage is TRBJ1-4; D is undetermined. Germline V gives CDR1 MDHEN, CDR2 SYDVKM. Trimming removed 4 bases at V and 5 bases at J, with 14 bases between. The CDR3 is 15 residues long. In DNA, the CDR3 is TGTGCCAGCAGTTCCAGCCAGACCTCGAATGAAAAACTGTTTTTT. Encoded protein: CASSSSQTSNEKLFF.

This clonotype was seen a handful of times. A read error may explain this, as a much larger clone is one base away. The chain uses TRBV4-2 and TRBJ2-5, with TRBD1 identical over 9 bases. Germline V gene sequence: CDR1 LGHNA, CDR2 YNFKEQ. The V and J ends lost 1 base and 11 bases, in that order; junction bases with no gene match: 8. The CDR3 length is 14 residues. The CDR3 loop is CASSQAQGADEQYF. For the CDR3, the DNA is TGTGCCAGCAGCCAAGCACAGGGGGCGGATGAGCAGTACTTC.

The sample holds many counts of this clonotype. This chain uses TRBV7-6 with TRBJ2-7; D possibly uses TRBD1 or TRBD2 (5 bases each). The germline gives CDR1 SGHVS, CDR2 FNYEAQ. The length of the CDR3 is 14 residues. V lost 4 bases, J lost 6 bases, and 16 bases lay in between. CDR3 in DNA: TGTGCCAGCAGCTACGCCACCGGGACGGGCGAGCAGTACTTC. Protein sequence: CASSYATGTGEQYF.

The V and J genes are TRBV25-1 and TRBJ1-4; 7 nucleotides align to TRBD1. Germline CDR1 MGHDK, CDR2 SYGVNS. Trimming removed 3 bases from V and 7 bases from J; junction bases left unmatched: 5. This CDR3 has 14 residues. The CDR3 bases are TGTGCCAGCAGTGAGACAGGGTTTCTTGAAAAACTGTTTTTT. It encodes CASSETGFLEKLFF.

The V and J genes are TRBV12-3 or TRBV12-4 and TRBJ2-1; the D is unclear. Trimming removed 2 bases from V and 5 bases from J, with 16 bases in between. This CDR3 has 16 amino acids. CDR3 loop: CASSLIGNGPNNEQFF. CDR3 nucleotides: TGTGCCAGCAGTTTAATTGGGAATGGGCCAAACAATGAGCAGTTCTTC.

This clonotype was found a few times. The CDR3 bases are TGTGCCAGCAGAGAAAAGGAAAAACTGTTTTTT. This encodes CASREKEKLFF. V is TRBV6-1 and J is TRBJ1-4; no firm D call. V lost 6 bases to trimming and J lost 8 bases, with 7 bases between them. The CDR3 is 11 residues long. Germline lookup yields CDR1 MNHNS and CDR2 SASEGT.

This clonotype was counted between two and nine times. The chain recombines TRBV6-5 with TRBJ1-1; no definite D call. The CDR3 is 11 amino acids. The germline V gene encodes CDR1 MNHEY and CDR2 SVGAGI. Trimming took off 8 bases at V and 0 bases at J, with 4 bases between the two ends. The CDR3 is CASYMNTEAFF. CDR3 nucleotides: TGTGCCAGCTATATGAACACTGAAGCTTTCTTT.

The chain is built from TRBV7-2 and TRBJ2-1; 9 bases match TRBD2. CDR1 is SGHTA, CDR2 FQGNSA, per germline. V shed 4 bases, J shed 7 bases, and the junction held 14 bases outside the gene matches. The CDR3 sequence is 17 residues long. CDR3 amino acids: CASSSRIPGAGGNEQFF. DNA for the CDR3: TGTGCCAGCAGCTCCCGAATTCCGGGAGCGGGGGGAAATGAGCAGTTCTTC. The full variable domain, in which reference TRBV7-2 and TRBJ2-1 provide the parts outside the CDR3, is GAGVSQSPSNKVTEKGKDVELRCDPISGHTALYWYRQSLGQGLEFLIYFQGNSAPDKSGLPSDRFSAERTGGSVSTLTIQRTQQEDSAVYLCASSSRIPGAGGNEQFFGPGTRLTVL.

CDR3 DNA: TGTGCCAGCAGTAGAAGCGGCTCGAACACCGGGGAGCTGTTTTTT. Encoded protein: CASSRSGSNTGELFF. The chain couples TRBV6-1 to TRBJ2-2, with D maybe TRBD2 (5 bases). The CDR3 runs to 15 residues. With 5 bases removed from V and 0 bases from J, the gap between germline ends came to 10 bases. Germline V CDR1 and CDR2: MNHNS, SASEGT.

The chain joins TRBV20-1 to TRBJ1-4, with D possibly TRBD1 on 6 matching bases. CDR1 is DFQATT and CDR2 is SNEGSKA in the germline V gene (reference sequence). The CDR3 spans 14 residues. Here the CDR3 DNA reads TGCAGCCAAAAGGGGGATGCAACTAATGAAAAACTGTTTTTT. This codes for CSQKGDATNEKLFF.

A few counts support this clonotype. The chain couples TRBV20-1 to TRBJ2-7; TRBD2 aligns across 13 bases. The CDR3 covers 13 residues. J gave up 4 bases and V 4 bases, and 1 base lay outside the gene matches. The germline gives CDR1 DFQATT, CDR2 SNEGSKA (reference sequence). CDR3 bases: TGCAGTGCTATGGGACTAGCGGGGTACGAGCAGTACTTC. Translated: CSAMGLAGYEQYF.

V usage is TRBV20-1 and J usage is TRBJ2-4, with no clear D. The end of the DNA aligns better with TRBJ2-7, so the J call may be wrong. CDR1 DFQATT and CDR2 SNEGSKA come from the germline V gene (reference sequence). The CDR3 totals 15 residues. The CDR3 DNA sequence: TGCAGTGCTAGAGGTGGGCGGACGAGTGCCTACGAGCAGTACTTC. Its translation is CSARGGRTSAYEQYF.

The chain recombines TRBV28 with TRBJ2-7; D may be TRBD2 (7 bases). The CDR3 consists of 15 residues. Per the germline V gene, CDR1 is MDHEN and CDR2 is SYDVKM. Trimming shortened V by 5 bases and J by 4 bases, and 18 bases separated the two germline ends. The CDR3 coding sequence is TGTGCCAGCAGTGTACAAAAGGGGGGGACTTACGAGCAGTACTTC. This sequence encodes CASSVQKGGTYEQYF.

Concerning this clonotype: At one end the junction does not follow the germline gene, possibly because of a read error. The V call is TRBV6-2 or TRBV6-3, the J call TRBJ2-3; possible D gene TRBD2, 5 bases. The CDR3 runs 13 residues. Per the germline V gene, CDR1 is MNHEY and CDR2 is SVGEGT. Written as DNA, the CDR3 is TGTGCCCGCAGTCTTCCTACTAGGAGGACGCAGTATTTT. Translated: CARSLPTRRTQYF.

The chain uses TRBV20-1 and TRBJ1-1; 9 nucleotides agree with TRBD1. The trim removed 4 bases at V and 6 bases at J, leaving 3 bases unmatched. Germline CDR1 DFQATT, CDR2 SNEGSKA (reference sequence). The CDR3 spans 12 residues. Here the CDR3 DNA reads TGCAGTGCTACACAGGGGGCCGCTGAAGCTTTCTTT. Its translation is CSATQGAAEAFF.

The chain has TRBV6-2 or TRBV6-3 and TRBJ2-7; D remains ambiguous. This CDR3 spans 11 amino acids. CDR1 and CDR2 from the germline V gene are MNHEY and SVGEGT. V was trimmed by 5 bases and J by 8 bases, leaving 10 bases between them. The CDR3 region has the DNA TGTGCCAGCAGTACCATAACCCAGCAGTACTTC. It specifies CASSTITQQYF.

The genes are TRBV3-1 and TRBJ2-1; no clear D gene. The CDR3 spans 14 residues. CDR1 is LGHDT, CDR2 YNNKEL, per germline (reference sequence). V lost 1 base and J lost 5, with 9 bases in between. CDR3 bases: TGTGCCAGCAGCCAAGGTAGGGCCAACAATGAGCAGTTCTTC. Amino acid sequence: CASSQGRANNEQFF.

The rearrangement links TRBV6-1 to TRBJ2-7, with 9 bases matching TRBD2. Near its end, the DNA agrees better with TRBJ2-5, so the J call may be wrong. The CDR3 totals 17 residues. Germline loops: CDR1 MNHNS, CDR2 SASEGT. The CDR3 region has the DNA TGTGCCAGCAGTGAAGTGGCTAGCGGGAATTTGTTGGGGACCCAGTACTTC. Translating gives CASSEVASGNLLGTQYF.

The chain is built from TRBV5-1 and TRBJ2-3; D gene unclear. The CDR3 has 15 residues. Germline CDR1 is SGHRS and CDR2 is YFSETQ. Between the trimmed V and J ends, which lost 4 bases and 0 bases, there was a span of 12 bases. Here the CDR3 reads CASSQDTASTDTQYF. The CDR3 coding sequence is TGCGCCAGCAGCCAAGACACGGCTAGCACAGATACGCAGTATTTT.

The table lists this clonotype with a count of one. This rearrangement joins TRBV9 to TRBJ2-3; D gene uncertain. CDR3 length: 15 residues. CDR1 and CDR2 (germline): SGDLS, YYNGEE. V was cut by 2 bases and J by 2 bases, with 12 bases left in between. This CDR3 reads CASSVQVHPTDTQYF. CDR3 bases: TGTGCCAGCAGCGTTCAGGTTCATCCCACAGATACGCAGTATTTT.

The chain joins TRBV7-2 to TRBJ2-7; TRBD2 agrees at 8 bases. The CDR3 has 15 amino acids. V was pared by 7 bases and J by 7 bases, with 15 bases of the junction left unmatched. In germline, CDR1 is SGHTA, CDR2 FQGNSA. The CDR3 here is CASTTNSGIGREQYF. The DNA for the CDR3 is TGTGCCAGCACCACTAATAGCGGGATAGGTCGTGAGCAGTACTTC.

V usage is TRBV28 and J usage is TRBJ2-7; 10 positions match TRBD2. This CDR3 contains 15 residues. Per germline, CDR1 MDHEN and CDR2 SYDVKM. V shed 9 bases, J shed 2 bases, and the junction held 10 bases outside the gene matches. As DNA, the CDR3 is TGTGCCAGACGATCTCTAGCGGGGGCGACCTACGAGCAGTACTTC. This translates into CARRSLAGATYEQYF.